The 20 T cell receptor beta chains reported below all come from one sample, sequenced in a study of blood T cell repertoires in COVID-19. The assay was immunoSEQ multiplex PCR, and TCRdb's table has in-frame clones only and misses some. Of around 150,000 clones in the sample, 85% to 95% were seen once. The sample consisted of peripheral blood. These receptors were collected from a woman aged 55 to 70 with COVID-19, enrolled during active disease.

Only a few counts were recorded for this clone. The chain joins TRBV2 to TRBJ1-5, with D possibly being TRBD1 (6 bases). This CDR3 region has 16 residues. Germline CDR1 SNHLY, CDR2 FYNNEI. V shed 1 base and J shed 0 bases, with 10 bases lying between them. The CDR3 here is CASSEGTGSSNQPQHF. The CDR3 DNA sequence: TGTGCCAGCAGTGAAGGTACAGGGAGTAGCAATCAGCCCCAGCATTTT.

This sequence joins TRBV5-8 and TRBJ1-2; D ambiguous. Germline CDR1 SGHTS, CDR2 YDEGEE. V gave up 3 bases and J gave up 5 bases, with 11 bases separating them. There are 13 residues in the CDR3. The CDR3, as DNA: TGTGCCAGCAGCTGGGCCGGGAATTATGGCTACACCTTC. It codes for CASSWAGNYGYTF.

This clone was seen once. One end of the junction varies from germline; a read error may be responsible. J is TRBJ1-6 and V is TRBV6-1; D not certain. The CDR3 consists of 17 residues. CDR1 MNHNS and CDR2 SASEGT come from the germline V gene. As DNA, the CDR3 is TGTGCCAGCAGCGAAGGTTCCGCCCGGAGGACGGGCGGGTCCCTCCACTTT. It encodes CASSEGSARRTGGSLHF.

The chain couples TRBV25-1 to TRBJ1-2; no clear D. Germline-derived CDR1 and CDR2 are MGHDK and SYGVNS. Trimming stripped 3 bases from V and 9 bases from J, with 14 bases between. The CDR3 is 13 amino acids. The CDR3 DNA is TGTGCCAGCAGTGACCCCGGTTCCGCTCGCTACACCTTC. Its translation is CASSDPGSARYTF.

V and J are TRBV18 and TRBJ1-1; 11 bases fit TRBD1. Unmatched junction bases numbered 8, after V lost 5 bases and J lost 3 bases. CDR3 size: 16 residues. Germline CDR1 is KGHSH and CDR2 is LQKENI. CDR3 nucleotides: TGTGCCAGCTCATACCGGGACAGGGGGAGGGACACTGAAGCTTTCTTT. Its translation is CASSYRDRGRDTEAFF.

The chain links TRBV18 to TRBJ2-6; D remains ambiguous. V lost 6 bases and J 3 bases, leaving 9 bases between the germline ends. Germline V gene data show CDR1 as KGHSH and CDR2 as LQKENI. The CDR3 loop spans 14 amino acids. The CDR3 DNA reads as TGTGCCAGCTCCCGAGATTATGGGGCCAACGTCCTGACTTTC. This translates into CASSRDYGANVLTF.

V usage is TRBV7-8 and J usage is TRBJ2-2, with D perhaps TRBD1 (6 bases). Trimming took 5 bases from V and 1 from J, leaving 20 bases between them. This CDR3 is built from 18 residues. The germline CDR1 and CDR2 sequences are SGHVS and FQNEAQ. CDR3 nucleotides: TGTGCCAGCAGCCCCCGCCCTCCTGGGGGACAGAACACCGGGGAGCTGTTTTTT. This gives the protein CASSPRPPGGQNTGELFF.

The chain joins TRBV5-4 to TRBJ2-5; D is possibly TRBD2 (7 bases). CDR1 SGHNT and CDR2 YYREEE come from the germline V gene (reference sequence). Deletions cut 2 bases from V and 5 bases from J, with 16 bases between. The CDR3 is 15 amino acids. The CDR3 reads CASSLRGGVGETQYF. CDR3 bases: TGTGCCAGCAGCTTAAGGGGGGGCGTCGGGGAGACCCAGTACTTC.

A single count supports this clone. J is TRBJ1-2 and V is TRBV7-2; D is perhaps TRBD1 (6 bases). CDR1 is SGHTA, CDR2 FQGNSA, per germline. The CDR3 totals 15 residues. The V gene lost 5 bases and the J gene lost 6 bases, with 19 bases spanning the gap. The CDR3 DNA sequence: TGTGCCAGCAGCCTACAGGGAATTTTAGATCATGGCTACACCTTC. Its protein product is CASSLQGILDHGYTF.

The chain couples TRBV18 to TRBJ1-6; 9 nucleotides agree with TRBD1. The CDR3 consists of 13 residues. Germline assignment: CDR1 KGHSH and CDR2 LQKENI. V lost 8 bases and J lost 6; bases outside the gene matches: 2. Here the CDR3 reads CASGGQGNSPLHF. DNA for the CDR3: TGTGCCAGCGGGGGACAGGGTAATTCACCCCTCCACTTT.

This clone showed up just a few times. This rearrangement joins TRBV2 to TRBJ2-1; 9 bases agree with TRBD1. The V gene end was trimmed by 8 bases and the J gene end by 5 bases; junction bases not matched to a gene: 10. The germline gives CDR1 SNHLY, CDR2 FYNNEI. The CDR3 is 15 amino acids. The CDR3 region has the DNA TGTGCCAGCCCAAAGGGGACAGGGAGGAACAATGAGCAGTTCTTC. Translation: CASPKGTGRNNEQFF.

The chain recombines TRBV5-1 with TRBJ2-5, with 10 bases fitting TRBD2. Germline values: CDR1 SGHRS, CDR2 YFSETQ. This CDR3 contains 17 residues. Trimming took 0 bases from V and 5 from J; bases not matched to a gene: 10. The CDR3 loop reads CASSLAGQRGGYETQYF. DNA for the CDR3: TGCGCCAGCAGCTTGGCAGGGCAGCGGGGGGGCTATGAGACCCAGTACTTC.

The genes are TRBV2 and TRBJ2-3; 10 nucleotides agree with TRBD1. The CDR3 sequence is 15 residues long. Germline loops: CDR1 SNHLY, CDR2 FYNNEI. The V gene end was trimmed by 7 bases and the J gene end by 0 bases; junction bases not matched to a gene: 4. CDR3 residues: CASTRQGASTDTQYF. The CDR3, as DNA: TGTGCCAGCACGAGACAGGGGGCTAGCACAGATACGCAGTATTTT.

This chain connects TRBV18 to TRBJ1-5; D remains unclear. Germline CDR1 KGHSH, CDR2 LQKENI. Trimming removed 3 bases from V and 5 bases from J, with 17 bases in between. The CDR3 sequence is 16 residues long. The DNA for the CDR3 is TGTGCCAGCTCACCCTCGGTGTCAGCGGCCCATCAGCCCCAGCATTTT. Encoded protein: CASSPSVSAAHQPQHF.

This clone was found a few times. The chain is built from TRBV6-1 and TRBJ1-2; TRBD1 aligns across 7 bases. The CDR3 runs 13 residues. Germline lookup yields CDR1 MNHNS and CDR2 SASEGT. The trim removed 2 bases at V and 3 bases at J, leaving 0 bases unmatched. The CDR3 sequence: CASSEQGDYGYTF. CDR3 nucleotides: TGTGCCAGCAGTGAACAGGGGGACTATGGCTACACCTTC.

This chain uses TRBV19 with TRBJ1-3, with 8 bases fitting TRBD1. The CDR3 loop spans 15 amino acids. CDR1 and CDR2 from the germline V gene are LNHDA and SQIVND (reference sequence). V was clipped by 6 bases and J by 2 bases; unmatched bases: 6. The CDR3 protein is CASSLTGATGNTIYF. The DNA for the CDR3 is TGTGCCAGTAGCCTGACAGGGGCTACTGGAAACACCATATATTTT.

The V and J genes are TRBV19 and TRBJ2-3, with D uncertain. This CDR3 spans 14 amino acids. V was pared by 3 bases and J by 0 bases, with 7 bases between. CDR1 is LNHDA and CDR2 is SQIVND in the germline V gene (reference sequence). CDR3 in DNA: TGTGCCAGTAGTATCGGCAGGAGCACAGATACGCAGTATTTT. Encoded protein: CASSIGRSTDTQYF.

This chain uses TRBV2 with TRBJ1-2; 9 positions agree with TRBD1. The CDR3 sequence is 17 residues long. J was trimmed by 6 bases and V by 8 bases; bases with no gene match: 19. Germline assignment: CDR1 SNHLY and CDR2 FYNNEI. The CDR3, as DNA: TGTGCCAGCGGTACAGGGGGCACTATCAGTCGACTCGATGGCTACACCTTC. The encoded protein is CASGTGGTISRLDGYTF.

The V gene is TRBV27, the J gene TRBJ2-3; maybe TRBD2 (6 bases). Trimming left V 7 bases short and J 3 bases short, with 14 bases between. This CDR3 has 14 amino acids. Germline V lookup: CDR1 MNHEY, CDR2 SMNVEV (reference sequence). CDR3 sequence: CASTLRGITDTQYF. DNA of the CDR3: TGTGCCAGCACTTTGCGGGGAATTACAGATACGCAGTATTTT.

V usage is TRBV18 and J usage is TRBJ1-1; possible D gene TRBD1, 5 bases. The CDR3 has 14 amino acids. The germline CDR1 and CDR2 sequences are KGHSH and LQKENI. V gave up 8 bases and J gave up 1 base, with 14 bases separating them. The chain's CDR3 is CASQTTGSNTEAFF. The DNA of the CDR3 is TGTGCCAGCCAAACCACAGGTTCGAACACTGAAGCTTTCTTT.